Sequencing of this TCR beta chain was carried out in a study of cytomegalovirus exposure and HLA in healthy donors. A word on this clone: The junction differs from germline at one of its ends, possibly a read error.

The CDR3 sequence is 16 residues long. From germline, CDR1 is SEHNR and CDR2 FQNEAQ (reference sequence). PCR involved 60 Vbeta and 13 Jbeta primers. Profiled with immunoSEQ multiplex PCR; TCRdb holds only in-frame clones, not every one. The table shows 200,000 to 250,000 clones, with around four fifths occurring only once. The chain combines TRBV7-9 with TRBJ2-7; 9 bases line up with TRBD1. The material sequenced was PBMCs. The TCR was taken from a man aged 50-59 years in good health and CMV-seronegative. For the CDR3, the DNA is TGTTCCAGCAGCTCGACCCGCGGACAGGGGCTGTACGAGCAGTACTTC. It specifies CSSSSTRGQGLYEQYF.